This T cell receptor (beta chain) was captured in a study of human T cells and chemical hapten exposure. Whole-study findings and limits: There were significantly more large CDR3 similarity clusters among expanded TCRs than among controls.

Documented time point: pre-sensitization, week 0. Treatment meaning: therapeutic diphenylcyclopropenone sensitization with weekly scalp DPC. Phlebotomy was performed prior to application of every patch test. V was trimmed by 4 bases and J by 2 bases, leaving 11 bases between them. The germline CDR1 and CDR2 sequences are SNHLY and FYNNEI. CDR3 length equals 14 residues. Comment on this clonotype: What it binds is not known.

TCRdb re-called the RACE reads with MiXCR, one entry per CDR3 protein. The data contain fewer than 200,000 distinct CDR3 sequences, around 30% of them singletons. This sequence joins TRBV2 and TRBJ1-2; a weak D match, TRBD1 (5 bases). The sequences come from whole blood, collected in connection with sensitization to the hapten diphenylcyclopropenone (DPC). This TCR was recovered from a woman aged 25 to 39 with alopecia areata. Some clones in this sample may be carry-over from other donors' samples. Here the CDR3 reads CASSVRARNYGYTF. The CDR3 region has the DNA TGTGCCAGCAGTGTCAGGGCGCGGAACTATGGCTACACCTTC.